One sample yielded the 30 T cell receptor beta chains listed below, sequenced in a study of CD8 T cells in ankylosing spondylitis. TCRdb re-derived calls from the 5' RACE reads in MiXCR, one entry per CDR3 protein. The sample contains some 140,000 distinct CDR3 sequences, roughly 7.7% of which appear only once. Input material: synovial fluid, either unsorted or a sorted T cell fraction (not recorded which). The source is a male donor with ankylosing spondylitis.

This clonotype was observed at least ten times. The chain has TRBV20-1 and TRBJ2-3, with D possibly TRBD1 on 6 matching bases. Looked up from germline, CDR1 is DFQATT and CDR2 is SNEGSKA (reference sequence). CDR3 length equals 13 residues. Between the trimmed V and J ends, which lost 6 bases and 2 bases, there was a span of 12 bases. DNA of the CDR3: TGCAGTGCCGAAGGACAGTACACAGATACGCAGTATTTT. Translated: CSAEGQYTDTQYF.

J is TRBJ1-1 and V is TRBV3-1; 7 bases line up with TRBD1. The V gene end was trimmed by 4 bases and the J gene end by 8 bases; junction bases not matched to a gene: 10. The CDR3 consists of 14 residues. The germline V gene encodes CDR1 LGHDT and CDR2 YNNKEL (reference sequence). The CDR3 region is CASSRGLVQGEAFF. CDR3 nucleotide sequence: TGTGCCAGCAGCCGAGGATTGGTACAGGGGGAAGCTTTCTTT.

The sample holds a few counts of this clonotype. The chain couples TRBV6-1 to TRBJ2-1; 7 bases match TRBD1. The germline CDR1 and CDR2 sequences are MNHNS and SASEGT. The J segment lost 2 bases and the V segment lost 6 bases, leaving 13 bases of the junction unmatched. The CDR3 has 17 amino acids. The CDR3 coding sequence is TGTGCCAGCAGACAGAGATCGACAGGGAACCCCTACAATGAGCAGTTCTTC. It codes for CASRQRSTGNPYNEQFF.

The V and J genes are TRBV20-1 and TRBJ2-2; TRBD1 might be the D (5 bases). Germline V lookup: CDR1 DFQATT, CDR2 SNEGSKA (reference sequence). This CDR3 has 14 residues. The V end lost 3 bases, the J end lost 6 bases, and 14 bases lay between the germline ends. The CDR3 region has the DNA TGCAGTGCTAGTCGCAGAGAAGGGGCCGGGGAGCTGTTTTTT. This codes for CSASRREGAGELFF.

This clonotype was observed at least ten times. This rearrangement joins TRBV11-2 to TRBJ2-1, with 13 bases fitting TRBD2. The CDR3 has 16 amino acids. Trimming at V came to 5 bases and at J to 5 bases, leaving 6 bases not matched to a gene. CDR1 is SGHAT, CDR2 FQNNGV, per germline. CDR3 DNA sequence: TGTGCCAGCAGCCGTCGGACTAGCGGGAGCAACAATGAGCAGTTCTTC. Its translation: CASSRRTSGSNNEQFF.

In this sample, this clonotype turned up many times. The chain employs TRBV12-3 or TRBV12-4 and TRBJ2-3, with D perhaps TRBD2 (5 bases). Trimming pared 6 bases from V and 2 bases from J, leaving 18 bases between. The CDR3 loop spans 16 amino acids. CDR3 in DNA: TGTGCCAGCAGCCCTGCCCGGGCCGGGAACACAGATACGCAGTATTTT. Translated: CASSPARAGNTDTQYF.

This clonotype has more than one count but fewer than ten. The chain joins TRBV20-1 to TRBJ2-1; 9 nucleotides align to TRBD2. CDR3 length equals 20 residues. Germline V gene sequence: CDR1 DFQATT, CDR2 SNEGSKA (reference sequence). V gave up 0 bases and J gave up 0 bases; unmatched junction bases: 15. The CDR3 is CSARDLFVSLAGLSYNEQFF. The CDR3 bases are TGCAGTGCTAGAGATTTATTTGTGAGTCTAGCGGGGCTCTCCTACAATGAGCAGTTCTTC.

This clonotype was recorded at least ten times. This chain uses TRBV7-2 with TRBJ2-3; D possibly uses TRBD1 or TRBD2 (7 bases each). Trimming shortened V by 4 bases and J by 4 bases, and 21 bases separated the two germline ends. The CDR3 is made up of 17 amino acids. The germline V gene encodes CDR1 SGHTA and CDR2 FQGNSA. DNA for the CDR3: TGTGCCAGCAGCTCCCCGCTGGGGAGGGGGCTTGCAGATACGCAGTATTTT. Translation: CASSSPLGRGLADTQYF.

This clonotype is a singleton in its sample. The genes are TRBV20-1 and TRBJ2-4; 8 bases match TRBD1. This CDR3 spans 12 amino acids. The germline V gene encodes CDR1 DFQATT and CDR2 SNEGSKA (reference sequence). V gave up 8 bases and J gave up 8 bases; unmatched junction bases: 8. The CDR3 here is CSTGGPADIQYF. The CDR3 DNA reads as TGCAGTACAGGGGGACCCGCGGACATTCAGTACTTC.

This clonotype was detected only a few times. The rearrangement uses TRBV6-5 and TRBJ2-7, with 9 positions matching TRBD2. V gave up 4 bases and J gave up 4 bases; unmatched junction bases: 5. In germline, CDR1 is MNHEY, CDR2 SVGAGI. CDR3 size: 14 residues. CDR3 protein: CASSLAGASYEQYF. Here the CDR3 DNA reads TGTGCCAGCAGTTTAGCGGGAGCCAGTTACGAGCAGTACTTC.

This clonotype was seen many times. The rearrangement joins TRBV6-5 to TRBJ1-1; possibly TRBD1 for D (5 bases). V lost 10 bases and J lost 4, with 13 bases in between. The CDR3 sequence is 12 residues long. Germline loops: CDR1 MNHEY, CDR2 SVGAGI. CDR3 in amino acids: CATIKGATEAFF. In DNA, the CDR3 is TGTGCCACCATAAAAGGGGCCACTGAAGCTTTCTTT.

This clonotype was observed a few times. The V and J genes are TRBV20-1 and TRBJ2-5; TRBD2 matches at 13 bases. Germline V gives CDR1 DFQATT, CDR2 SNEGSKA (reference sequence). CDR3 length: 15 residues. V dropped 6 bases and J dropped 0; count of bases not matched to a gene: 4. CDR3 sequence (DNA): TGCAGTGCGGTGACTAGCGGGAGGTACCAAGAGACCCAGTACTTC. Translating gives CSAVTSGRYQETQYF.

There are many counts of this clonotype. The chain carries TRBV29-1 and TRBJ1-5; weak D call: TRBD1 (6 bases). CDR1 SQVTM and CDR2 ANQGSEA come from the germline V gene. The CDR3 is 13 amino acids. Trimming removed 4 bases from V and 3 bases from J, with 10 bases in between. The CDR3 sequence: CSVAGAINQPQHF. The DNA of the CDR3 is TGCAGCGTTGCGGGGGCAATCAATCAGCCCCAGCATTTT.

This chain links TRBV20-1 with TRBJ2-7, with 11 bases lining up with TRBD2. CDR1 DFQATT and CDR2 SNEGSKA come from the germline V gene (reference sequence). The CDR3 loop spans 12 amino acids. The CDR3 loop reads CSLTSGTYEQYF. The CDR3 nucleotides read TGCAGCCTGACTAGCGGGACCTACGAGCAGTACTTC.

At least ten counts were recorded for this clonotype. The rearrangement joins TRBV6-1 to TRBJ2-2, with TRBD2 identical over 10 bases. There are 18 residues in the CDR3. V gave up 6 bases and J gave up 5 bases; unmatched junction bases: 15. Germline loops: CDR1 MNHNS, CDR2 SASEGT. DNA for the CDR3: TGTGCCAGCAGCTCCGGGACATCTCTAGCGGGAGATACCGGGGAGCTGTTTTTT. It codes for CASSSGTSLAGDTGELFF.

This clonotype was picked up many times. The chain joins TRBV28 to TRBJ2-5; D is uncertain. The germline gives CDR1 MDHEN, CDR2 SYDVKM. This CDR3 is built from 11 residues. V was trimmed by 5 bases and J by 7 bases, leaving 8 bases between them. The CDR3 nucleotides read TGTGCCAGCAGTCCCAGTCGGACCCAGTACTTC. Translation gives CASSPSRTQYF.

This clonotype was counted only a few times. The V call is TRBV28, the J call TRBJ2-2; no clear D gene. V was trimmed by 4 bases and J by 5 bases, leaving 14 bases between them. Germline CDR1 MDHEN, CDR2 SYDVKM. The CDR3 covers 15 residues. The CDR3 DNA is TGTGCCAGCAGTTCAGGCGGCTTGCAGACCGGGGAGCTGTTTTTT. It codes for CASSSGGLQTGELFF.

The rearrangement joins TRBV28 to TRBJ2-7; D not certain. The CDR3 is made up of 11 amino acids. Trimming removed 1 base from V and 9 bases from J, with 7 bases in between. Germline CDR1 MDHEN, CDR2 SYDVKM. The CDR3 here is CASSLSAGQYF. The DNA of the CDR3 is TGTGCCAGCAGTTTATCGGCTGGGCAGTACTTC.

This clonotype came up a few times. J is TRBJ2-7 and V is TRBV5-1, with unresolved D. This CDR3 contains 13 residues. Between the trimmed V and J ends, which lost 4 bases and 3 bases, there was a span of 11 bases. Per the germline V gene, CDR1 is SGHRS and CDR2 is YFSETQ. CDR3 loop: CASSHETDYEQYF. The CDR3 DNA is TGCGCCAGCAGCCACGAAACTGACTACGAGCAGTACTTC.

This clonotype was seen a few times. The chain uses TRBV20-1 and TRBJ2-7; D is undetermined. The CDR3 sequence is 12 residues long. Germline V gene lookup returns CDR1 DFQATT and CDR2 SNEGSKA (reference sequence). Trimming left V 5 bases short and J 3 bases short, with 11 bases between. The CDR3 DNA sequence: TGCAGTGCTGACCGGACGAACTACGAGCAGTACTTC. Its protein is CSADRTNYEQYF.

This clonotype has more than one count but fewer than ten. The CDR3 bases are TGTGCCAGCAGCCCGCGGACCTATCAAGCGGGCGAGCAGTACTTC. As protein: CASSPRTYQAGEQYF. The chain combines TRBV3-1 with TRBJ2-7, with TRBD2 as a possible D gene (6 bases). V dropped 4 bases and J dropped 6 bases, with 19 bases sitting between them. The CDR3 has 15 amino acids. CDR1 and CDR2 from the germline V gene are LGHDT and YNNKEL (reference sequence).

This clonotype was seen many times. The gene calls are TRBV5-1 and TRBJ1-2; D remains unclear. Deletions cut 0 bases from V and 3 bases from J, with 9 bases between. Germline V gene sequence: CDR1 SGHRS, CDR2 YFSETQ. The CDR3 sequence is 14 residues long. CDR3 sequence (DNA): TGCGCCAGCAGCTTGGAGACACCATACTATGGCTACACCTTC. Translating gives CASSLETPYYGYTF.

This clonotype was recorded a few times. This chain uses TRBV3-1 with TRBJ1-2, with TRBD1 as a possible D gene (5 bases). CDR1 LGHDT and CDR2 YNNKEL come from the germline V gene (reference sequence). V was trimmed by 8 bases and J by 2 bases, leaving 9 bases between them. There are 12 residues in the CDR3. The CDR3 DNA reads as TGTGCCAGCGGAAGACAGAACTATGGCTACACCTTC. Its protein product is CASGRQNYGYTF.

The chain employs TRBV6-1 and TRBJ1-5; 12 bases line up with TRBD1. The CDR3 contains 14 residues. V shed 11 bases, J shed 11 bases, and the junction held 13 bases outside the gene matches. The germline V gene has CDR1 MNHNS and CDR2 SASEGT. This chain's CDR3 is CAARGGTGGSAQHF. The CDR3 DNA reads TGTGCCGCACGAGGCGGGACAGGGGGCTCGGCCCAGCATTTT.

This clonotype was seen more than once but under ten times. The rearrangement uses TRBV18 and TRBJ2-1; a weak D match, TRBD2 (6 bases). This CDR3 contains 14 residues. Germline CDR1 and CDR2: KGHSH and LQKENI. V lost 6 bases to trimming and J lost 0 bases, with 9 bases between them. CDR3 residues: CASSWGDSYNEQFF. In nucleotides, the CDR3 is TGTGCCAGCTCGTGGGGGGACTCCTACAATGAGCAGTTCTTC.

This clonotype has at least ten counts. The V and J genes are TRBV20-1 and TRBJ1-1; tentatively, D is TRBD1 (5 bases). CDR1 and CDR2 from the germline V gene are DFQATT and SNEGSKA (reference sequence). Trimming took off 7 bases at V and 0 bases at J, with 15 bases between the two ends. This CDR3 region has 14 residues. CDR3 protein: CSVRDGFMNTEAFF. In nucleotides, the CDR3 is TGCAGTGTCCGGGACGGCTTTATGAACACTGAAGCTTTCTTT.

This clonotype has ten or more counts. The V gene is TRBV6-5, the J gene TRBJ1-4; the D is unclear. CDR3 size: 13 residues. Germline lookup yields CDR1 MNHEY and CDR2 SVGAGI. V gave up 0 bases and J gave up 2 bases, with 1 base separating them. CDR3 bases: TGTGCCAGCAGTTACTCGACTAATGAAAAACTGTTTTTT. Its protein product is CASSYSTNEKLFF.

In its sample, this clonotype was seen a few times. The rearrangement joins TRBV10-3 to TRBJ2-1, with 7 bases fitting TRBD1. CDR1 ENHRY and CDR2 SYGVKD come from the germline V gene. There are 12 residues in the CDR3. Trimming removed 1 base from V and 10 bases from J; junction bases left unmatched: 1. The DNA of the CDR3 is TGTGCCATCAGTGAGTGGACAGGCGAGCAGTTCTTC. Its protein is CAISEWTGEQFF.

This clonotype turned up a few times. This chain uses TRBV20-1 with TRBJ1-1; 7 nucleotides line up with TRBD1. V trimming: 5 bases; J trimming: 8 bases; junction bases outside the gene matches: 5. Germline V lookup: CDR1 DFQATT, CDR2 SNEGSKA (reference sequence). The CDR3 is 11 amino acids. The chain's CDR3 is CSADRAPEAFF. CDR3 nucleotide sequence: TGCAGTGCTGACAGGGCTCCCGAAGCTTTCTTT.

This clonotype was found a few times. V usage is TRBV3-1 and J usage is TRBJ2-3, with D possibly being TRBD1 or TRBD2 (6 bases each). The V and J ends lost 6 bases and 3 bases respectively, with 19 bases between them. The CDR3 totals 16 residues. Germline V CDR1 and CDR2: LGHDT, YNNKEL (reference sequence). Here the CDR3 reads CASSYMWGAETDTQYF. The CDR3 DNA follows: TGTGCCAGCAGTTATATGTGGGGGGCAGAGACAGATACGCAGTATTTT.